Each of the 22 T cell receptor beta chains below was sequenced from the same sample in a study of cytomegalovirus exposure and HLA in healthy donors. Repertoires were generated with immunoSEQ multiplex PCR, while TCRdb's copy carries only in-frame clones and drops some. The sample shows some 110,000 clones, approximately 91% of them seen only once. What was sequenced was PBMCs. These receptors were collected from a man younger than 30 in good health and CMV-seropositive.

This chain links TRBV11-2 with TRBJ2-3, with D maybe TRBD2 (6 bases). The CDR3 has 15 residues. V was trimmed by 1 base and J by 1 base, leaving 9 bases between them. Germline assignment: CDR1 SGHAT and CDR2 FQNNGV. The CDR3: CASSLAPGGTDTQYF. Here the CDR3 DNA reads TGTGCCAGCAGCTTAGCGCCGGGGGGCACAGATACGCAGTATTTT.

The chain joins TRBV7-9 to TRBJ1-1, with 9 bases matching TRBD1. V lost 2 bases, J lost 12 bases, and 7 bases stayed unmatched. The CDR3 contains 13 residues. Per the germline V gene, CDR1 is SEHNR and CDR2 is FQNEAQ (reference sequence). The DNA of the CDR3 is TGTGCCAGCAGCTTAAAAGGGACAGGGCTGACTTTCTTT. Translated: CASSLKGTGLTFF.

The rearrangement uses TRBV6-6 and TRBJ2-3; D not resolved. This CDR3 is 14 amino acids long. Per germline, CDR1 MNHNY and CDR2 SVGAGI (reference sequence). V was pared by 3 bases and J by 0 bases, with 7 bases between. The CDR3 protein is CASSYKTSTDTQYF. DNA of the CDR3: TGTGCCAGCAGTTATAAGACTAGCACAGATACGCAGTATTTT.

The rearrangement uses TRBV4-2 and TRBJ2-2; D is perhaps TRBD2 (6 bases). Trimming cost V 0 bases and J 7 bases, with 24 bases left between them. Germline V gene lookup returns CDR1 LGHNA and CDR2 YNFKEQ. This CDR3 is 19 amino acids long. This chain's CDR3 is CASSQEYSLAFPPGGELFF. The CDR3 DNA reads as TGTGCCAGCAGCCAAGAATATTCACTAGCCTTCCCCCCTGGCGGGGAGCTGTTTTTT.

The CDR3 sequence: CASRQTHENTIYF. Here the CDR3 DNA reads TGTGCCAGTCGACAGACTCATGAAAACACCATATATTTT. The rearrangement links TRBV19 to TRBJ1-3; the D gene is possibly TRBD1 (5 bases). Per germline, CDR1 LNHDA and CDR2 SQIVND (reference sequence). With 8 bases removed from V and 6 bases from J, the gap between germline ends came to 14 bases. The CDR3 length is 13 residues.

The CDR3 loop is CASSFRNRGGDTQYF. Written as DNA, the CDR3 is TGTGCCAGCAGTTTTAGGAACAGGGGGGGTGATACGCAGTATTTT. J is TRBJ2-3 and V is TRBV28; tentative D call: TRBD1 (8 bases). Trimming pared 3 bases from V and 6 bases from J, leaving 16 bases between. The CDR3 is 15 amino acids. Germline V lookup: CDR1 MDHEN, CDR2 SYDVKM.

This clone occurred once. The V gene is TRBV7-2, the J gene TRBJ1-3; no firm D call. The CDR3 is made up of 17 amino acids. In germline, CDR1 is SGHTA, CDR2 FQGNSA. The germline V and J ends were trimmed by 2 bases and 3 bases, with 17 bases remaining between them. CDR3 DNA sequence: TGTGCCAGCAGCTTAAGACGGGAGCCAAGAGGTGGAAACACCATATATTTT. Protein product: CASSLRREPRGGNTIYF. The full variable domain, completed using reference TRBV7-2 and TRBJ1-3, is GAGVSQSPSNKVTEKGKDVELRCDPISGHTALYWYRQSLGQGLEFLIYFQGNSAPDKSGLPSDRFSAERTGGSVSTLTIQRTQQEDSAVYLCASSLRREPRGGNTIYFGEGSWLTVV.

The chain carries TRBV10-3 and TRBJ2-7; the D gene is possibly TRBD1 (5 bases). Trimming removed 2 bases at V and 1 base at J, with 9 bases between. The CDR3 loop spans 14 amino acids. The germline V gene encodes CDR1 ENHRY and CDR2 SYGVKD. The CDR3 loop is CAISETRDSYEQYF. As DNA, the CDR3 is TGTGCCATCAGTGAGACCAGGGATTCCTACGAGCAGTACTTC.

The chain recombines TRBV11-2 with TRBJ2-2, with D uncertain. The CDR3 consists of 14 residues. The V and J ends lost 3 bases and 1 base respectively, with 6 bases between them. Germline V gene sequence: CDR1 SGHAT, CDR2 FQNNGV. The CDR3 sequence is CASSFVMNTGELFF. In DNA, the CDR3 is TGTGCCAGCAGCTTCGTTATGAACACCGGGGAGCTGTTTTTT.

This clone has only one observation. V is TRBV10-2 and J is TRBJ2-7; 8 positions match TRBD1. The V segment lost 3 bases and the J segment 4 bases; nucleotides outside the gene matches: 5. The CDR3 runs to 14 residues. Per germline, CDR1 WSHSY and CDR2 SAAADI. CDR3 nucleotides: TGCGCCAGCAGTGAACTCAGGGGGCCTTACGAGCAGTACTTC. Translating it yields CASSELRGPYEQYF.

CDR3 bases: TGTGCCGCAACCGGGACAGGGTTGAATGAGCAGTTCTTC. Amino acids: CAATGTGLNEQFF. The chain has TRBV19 and TRBJ2-1, with 9 bases that match TRBD1. The CDR3 has 13 amino acids. The J segment lost 7 bases and the V segment lost 11 bases, leaving 9 bases of the junction unmatched. Germline lookup yields CDR1 LNHDA and CDR2 SQIVND (reference sequence).

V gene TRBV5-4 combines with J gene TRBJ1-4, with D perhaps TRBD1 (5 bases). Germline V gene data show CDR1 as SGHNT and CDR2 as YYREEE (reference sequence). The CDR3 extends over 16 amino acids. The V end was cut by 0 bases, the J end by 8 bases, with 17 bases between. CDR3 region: CASSLGSGSGGEKLFF. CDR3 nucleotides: TGTGCCAGCAGCTTGGGCTCAGGGTCGGGAGGGGAAAAACTGTTTTTT.

The CDR3 sequence is CASSQSVSGGAFF. In nucleotides, the CDR3 is TGCGCCAGCAGCCAATCCGTTTCAGGGGGAGCTTTCTTT. The chain links TRBV4-1 to TRBJ1-1, with 7 bases identical to TRBD1. J lost 10 bases, V lost 2 bases, and 7 bases had no gene match. CDR1 and CDR2 from the germline V gene are MGHRA and YSYEKL. The length of the CDR3 is 13 residues.

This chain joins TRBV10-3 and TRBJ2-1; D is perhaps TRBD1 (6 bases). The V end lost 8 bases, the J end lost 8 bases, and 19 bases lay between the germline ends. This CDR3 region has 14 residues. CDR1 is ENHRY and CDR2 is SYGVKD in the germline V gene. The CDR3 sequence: CAIRDMGSRDEQFF. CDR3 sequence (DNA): TGTGCCATCCGGGACATGGGGTCTAGGGATGAGCAGTTCTTC.

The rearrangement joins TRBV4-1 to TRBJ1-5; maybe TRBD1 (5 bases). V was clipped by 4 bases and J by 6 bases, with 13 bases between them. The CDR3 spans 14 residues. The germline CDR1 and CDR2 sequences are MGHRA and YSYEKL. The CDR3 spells CASSLTSGGQPQHF. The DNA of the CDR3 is TGCGCCAGCAGCCTGACCTCCGGGGGTCAGCCCCAGCATTTT.

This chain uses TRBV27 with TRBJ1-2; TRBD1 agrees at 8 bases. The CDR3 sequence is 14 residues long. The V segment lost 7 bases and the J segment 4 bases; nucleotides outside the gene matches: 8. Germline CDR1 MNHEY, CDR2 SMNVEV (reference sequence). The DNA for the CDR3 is TGTGCCAGCACCTCCGGGACAGGTTCCTATGGCTACACCTTC. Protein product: CASTSGTGSYGYTF.

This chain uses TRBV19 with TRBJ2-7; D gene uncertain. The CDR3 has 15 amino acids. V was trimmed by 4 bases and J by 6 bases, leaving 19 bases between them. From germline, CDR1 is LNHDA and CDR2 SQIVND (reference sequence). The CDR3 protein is CASSRSYPRYREQYF. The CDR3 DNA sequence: TGTGCCAGTAGTAGGAGTTACCCTCGATATCGCGAGCAGTACTTC.

CDR3 in amino acids: CASTPARGVSPLHF. Here the CDR3 DNA reads TGTGCCAGTACCCCCGCCAGGGGGGTCTCACCCCTCCACTTT. The rearrangement joins TRBV19 to TRBJ1-6; 7 nucleotides line up with TRBD1. Germline-derived CDR1 and CDR2 are LNHDA and SQIVND (reference sequence). CDR3 size: 14 residues. The V and J ends lost 7 bases and 10 bases, in that order; junction bases with no gene match: 10.

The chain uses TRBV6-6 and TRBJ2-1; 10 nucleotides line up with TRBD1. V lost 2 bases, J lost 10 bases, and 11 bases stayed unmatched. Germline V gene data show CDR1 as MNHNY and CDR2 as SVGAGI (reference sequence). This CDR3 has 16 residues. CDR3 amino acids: CASSYAPGTGVWEQFF. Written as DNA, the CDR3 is TGTGCCAGCAGTTACGCGCCCGGGACAGGGGTTTGGGAGCAGTTCTTC.

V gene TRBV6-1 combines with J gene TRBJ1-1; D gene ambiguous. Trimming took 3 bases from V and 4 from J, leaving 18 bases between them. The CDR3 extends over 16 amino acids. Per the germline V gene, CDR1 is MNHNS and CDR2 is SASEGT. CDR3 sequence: CASSDLSWVPSTEAFF. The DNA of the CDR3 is TGTGCCAGCAGTGACCTTTCTTGGGTTCCTAGCACTGAAGCTTTCTTT.

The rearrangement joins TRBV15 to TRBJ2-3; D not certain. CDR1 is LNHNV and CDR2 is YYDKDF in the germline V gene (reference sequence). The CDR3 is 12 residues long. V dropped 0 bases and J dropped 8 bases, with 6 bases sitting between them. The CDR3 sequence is CATSRDAATQYF. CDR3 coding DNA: TGTGCCACCAGCAGAGATGCGGCTACGCAGTATTTT.

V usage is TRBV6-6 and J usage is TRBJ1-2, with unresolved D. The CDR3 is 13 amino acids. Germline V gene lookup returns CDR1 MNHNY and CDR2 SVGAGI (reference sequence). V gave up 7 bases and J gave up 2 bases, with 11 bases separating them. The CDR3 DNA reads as TGTGCCAGCAATAAAGCCTTAAACTATGGCTACACCTTC. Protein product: CASNKALNYGYTF.